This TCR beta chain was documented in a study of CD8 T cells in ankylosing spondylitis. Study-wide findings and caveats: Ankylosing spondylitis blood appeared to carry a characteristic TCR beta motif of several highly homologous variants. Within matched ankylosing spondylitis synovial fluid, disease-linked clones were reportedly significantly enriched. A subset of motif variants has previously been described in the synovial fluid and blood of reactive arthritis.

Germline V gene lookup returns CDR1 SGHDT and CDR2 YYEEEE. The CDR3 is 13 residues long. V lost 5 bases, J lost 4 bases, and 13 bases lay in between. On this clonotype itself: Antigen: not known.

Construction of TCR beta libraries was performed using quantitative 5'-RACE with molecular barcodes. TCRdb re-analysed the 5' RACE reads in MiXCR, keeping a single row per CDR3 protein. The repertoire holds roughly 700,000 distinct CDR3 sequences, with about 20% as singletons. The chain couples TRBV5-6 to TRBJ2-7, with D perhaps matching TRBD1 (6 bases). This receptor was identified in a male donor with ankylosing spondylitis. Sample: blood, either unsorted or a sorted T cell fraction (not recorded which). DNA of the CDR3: TGTGCCAGCAGACGCCAACAGGGTTACGAGCAGTACTTC. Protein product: CASRRQQGYEQYF.